These 22 T cell receptor beta chains were sequenced from one sample in a study of cytomegalovirus exposure and HLA in healthy donors. This PCR relied on a set of 60 Vbeta primers and 13 Jbeta primers. The method was immunoSEQ multiplex PCR; TCRdb's version includes in-frame clones alone and lacks a portion of them. The sample lists 100,000 to 150,000 clones; 75% to 85% were seen once. Material: PBMCs. Source of these receptors: a young man in good health and CMV-seropositive.

The chain couples TRBV5-1 to TRBJ2-7; tentatively, D is TRBD1 (5 bases). CDR1 and CDR2 (germline): SGHRS, YFSETQ. Trimming shortened V by 4 bases and J by 2 bases, and 13 bases separated the two germline ends. This CDR3 is built from 14 residues. In DNA, the CDR3 is TGCGCCAGCAGCCAGAGGCCAGGGACCTACGAGCAGTACTTC. Residues: CASSQRPGTYEQYF. Full variable domain (outside the CDR3, taken from reference TRBV5-1 and TRBJ2-7): KAGVTQTPRYLIKTRGQQVTLSCSPISGHRSVSWYQQTPGQGLQFLFEYFSETQRNKGNFPGRFSGRQFSNSRSEMNVSTLELGDSALYLCASSQRPGTYEQYFGPGTRLTVT.

V and J are TRBV4-1 and TRBJ1-1, with 7 bases fitting TRBD1. The length of the CDR3 is 13 residues. V lost 4 bases, J lost 6 bases, and 5 bases stayed unmatched. Germline CDR1 and CDR2: MGHRA and YSYEKL. The CDR3 loop reads CASSPNRGAEAFF. The CDR3 nucleotides are TGCGCCAGCAGCCCTAACAGGGGTGCTGAAGCTTTCTTT.

The CDR3: CASSFSPTGTYEQYF. CDR3 coding DNA: TGCGCCAGCAGCTTTTCCCCGACAGGAACCTACGAGCAGTACTTC. The chain uses TRBV5-1 and TRBJ2-7; D possibly corresponds to TRBD1 (6 bases). Per the germline V gene, CDR1 is SGHRS and CDR2 is YFSETQ. The CDR3 totals 15 residues. V gave up 2 bases and J gave up 2 bases, with 14 bases separating them.

The chain combines TRBV18 with TRBJ2-1, with a tentative D call TRBD2 (5 bases). The V end lost 3 bases, the J end lost 7 bases, and 10 bases lay between the germline ends. CDR3 length: 13 amino acids. From germline, CDR1 is KGHSH and CDR2 LQKENI. The CDR3 sequence is CASSPDWSNEQFF. The CDR3 bases are TGTGCCAGCTCACCGGACTGGTCAAATGAGCAGTTCTTC.

This chain links TRBV5-8 with TRBJ2-7, with D maybe TRBD1 (6 bases). Per the germline V gene, CDR1 is SGHTS and CDR2 is YDEGEE. The CDR3 covers 17 residues. Trimming pared 2 bases from V and 4 bases from J, leaving 22 bases between. The CDR3 protein is CASSFPSGTLNFYEQYF. Written as DNA, the CDR3 is TGTGCCAGCAGCTTCCCCTCCGGGACACTGAATTTTTACGAGCAGTACTTC. Full variable domain (remainder filled in from reference TRBV5-8 and TRBJ2-7): EAGVTQSPTHLIKTRGQQATLRCSPISGHTSVYWYQQALGLGLQFLLWYDEGEERNRGNFPPRFSGRQFPNYSSELNVNALELEDSALYLCASSFPSGTLNFYEQYFGPGTRLTVT.

This chain connects TRBV7-6 to TRBJ1-1; 7 positions agree with TRBD1. The CDR3 sequence is 16 residues long. Germline CDR1 and CDR2: SGHVS and FNYEAQ. V trimming: 4 bases; J trimming: 1 base; junction bases outside the gene matches: 9. This chain's CDR3 is CASSSLTGSANTEAFF. As DNA, the CDR3 is TGTGCCAGCAGCTCCCTGACAGGGTCGGCGAACACTGAAGCTTTCTTT.

The chain employs TRBV2 and TRBJ1-2; maybe TRBD1 (5 bases). CDR1 is SNHLY, CDR2 FYNNEI, per germline. This CDR3 comprises 12 residues. Trimming took off 5 bases at V and 7 bases at J, with 11 bases between the two ends. The CDR3 DNA follows: TGTGCCAGCAGTAACCTTGGGGCTGGCTACACCTTC. Its translation is CASSNLGAGYTF.

The V call is TRBV6-5, the J call TRBJ1-1; D gene ambiguous. V lost 9 bases and J lost 0, with 8 bases in between. CDR1 is MNHEY, CDR2 SVGAGI, per germline. The CDR3 totals 12 residues. In DNA, the CDR3 is TGTGCCAGTTACTCTCTGAACACTGAAGCTTTCTTT. It is translated as CASYSLNTEAFF.

This chain links TRBV29-1 with TRBJ1-3; D remains unclear. The germline V gene has CDR1 SQVTM and CDR2 ANQGSEA. V was shortened by 5 bases and J by 0 bases, with 11 bases between the two germline ends. This CDR3 has 14 residues. The CDR3 DNA reads as TGCAGCGTTCAAGGCGGAGACTCTGGAAACACCATATATTTT. Translating it yields CSVQGGDSGNTIYF.

This clone appeared a single time. The V gene is TRBV7-2, the J gene TRBJ1-2, with TRBD1 identical over 7 bases. V trimming: 5 bases; J trimming: 8 bases; junction bases outside the gene matches: 8. The CDR3 has 13 amino acids. The germline gives CDR1 SGHTA, CDR2 FQGNSA. CDR3 sequence (DNA): TGTGCCAGCAGCCCGACAGGGCCCTGGGGCTACACCTTC. It is translated as CASSPTGPWGYTF.

This chain links TRBV19 with TRBJ2-3; TRBD1 matches 10 bases. CDR1 is LNHDA, CDR2 SQIVND, per germline (reference sequence). The CDR3 spans 18 residues. J was trimmed by 1 base and V by 6 bases; bases with no gene match: 13. CDR3 region: CASSSGRQGATGTDTQYF. In nucleotides, the CDR3 is TGTGCCAGTAGCTCCGGCCGACAGGGGGCAACGGGCACAGATACGCAGTATTTT.

This rearrangement joins TRBV7-2 to TRBJ1-3, with TRBD1 matching over 7 bases. From germline, CDR1 is SGHTA and CDR2 FQGNSA. The V segment lost 3 bases and the J segment 0 bases; nucleotides outside the gene matches: 8. The CDR3 covers 17 residues. CDR3 DNA sequence: TGTGCCAGCAGCTTGAGACAGGGATTCCTCTCTGGAAACACCATATATTTT. Amino acid sequence: CASSLRQGFLSGNTIYF.

This clone was picked up a small number of times. The V call is TRBV5-5, the J call TRBJ1-6; D remains unclear. This CDR3 spans 14 amino acids. V lost 0 bases, J lost 8 bases, and 9 bases lay in between. The V gene's germline CDR1 is SGHKS and CDR2 YYEKEE (reference sequence). The CDR3: CASSLEGRHSPLHF. CDR3 nucleotides: TGTGCCAGCAGCTTGGAAGGCAGGCATTCACCCCTCCACTTT.

The chain couples TRBV5-5 to TRBJ1-5; no definite D call. Trimming shortened V by 4 bases and J by 0 bases, and 14 bases separated the two germline ends. Germline V gives CDR1 SGHKS, CDR2 YYEKEE (reference sequence). The length of the CDR3 is 16 residues. The CDR3 sequence: CASSRLPGTSNQPQHF. The DNA for the CDR3 is TGTGCCAGCAGCCGCCTGCCAGGCACTAGCAATCAGCCCCAGCATTTT.

J is TRBJ1-5 and V is TRBV7-9; tentatively, D is TRBD1 (6 bases). CDR1 and CDR2 (germline): SEHNR, FQNEAQ (reference sequence). This CDR3 contains 12 residues. V was clipped by 8 bases and J by 4 bases, with 9 bases between them. The CDR3 DNA reads as TGTGCCAGCGGGACACCAAATCAGCCCCAGCATTTT. Translating it yields CASGTPNQPQHF.

The DNA for the CDR3 is TGTGCCAGCAGTTACAGACTAAATGAGCAGTTCTTC. Protein: CASSYRLNEQFF. V and J are TRBV6-5 and TRBJ2-1; TRBD2 might be the D (5 bases). Trimming cost V 2 bases and J 7 bases, with 6 bases left between them. The CDR3 is 12 amino acids. The V gene's germline CDR1 is MNHEY and CDR2 SVGAGI.

The chain links TRBV5-6 to TRBJ2-2; D perhaps matches TRBD1 (5 bases). Looked up from germline, CDR1 is SGHDT and CDR2 is YYEEEE. The ends were cut back, 4 bases at V and 6 bases at J, with 7 bases in the middle. The CDR3 runs to 12 residues. This chain's CDR3 is CASSQGPGELFF. In nucleotides, the CDR3 is TGTGCCAGCAGCCAGGGCCCCGGGGAGCTGTTTTTT. Filled out from reference TRBV5-6 and TRBJ2-2, the complete variable domain reads DAGVTQSPTHLIKTRGQQVTLRCSPKSGHDTVSWYQQALGQGPQFIFQYYEEEERQRGNFPDRFSGHQFPNYSSELNVNALLLGDSALYLCASSQGPGELFFGEGSRLTVL.

The CDR3 DNA is TGTGCCAGCACCCCCGGGACAGGGGGCGCAAATCAGCCCCAGCATTTT. Its translation: CASTPGTGGANQPQHF. The chain combines TRBV28 with TRBJ1-5, with TRBD1 matching over 12 bases. Per germline, CDR1 MDHEN and CDR2 SYDVKM. The CDR3 totals 16 residues. The V segment lost 7 bases and the J segment 4 bases; nucleotides outside the gene matches: 8.

About this clone itself: The junction does not match germline at one end; this may be a read error. V and J are TRBV7-9 and TRBJ2-1, with a weak D call TRBD1 (5 bases). CDR1 and CDR2 from the germline V gene are SEHNR and FQNEAQ (reference sequence). This CDR3 is 15 amino acids long. The DNA for the CDR3 is TGTTCCAGCAGCTTCAGGGATGGGTCCTACAATGAGCAGTTCTTC. It encodes CSSSFRDGSYNEQFF.

This chain links TRBV18 with TRBJ2-5; 13 bases are shared with TRBD2. The length of the CDR3 is 15 residues. Trimming cost V 3 bases and J 2 bases; bases outside gene matches: 0. Germline values: CDR1 KGHSH, CDR2 LQKENI. Written as DNA, the CDR3 is TGTGCCAGCTCACCGACTAGCGGGGGGCAAGAGACCCAGTACTTC. Protein sequence: CASSPTSGGQETQYF.

V is TRBV14 and J is TRBJ2-2; D ambiguous. The length of the CDR3 is 15 residues. Germline values: CDR1 SGHDN, CDR2 FVKESK. The germline V and J ends were trimmed by 1 base and 2 bases, with 8 bases remaining between them. CDR3 region: CASSQGAINTGELFF. In DNA form, the CDR3 reads TGTGCCAGCAGCCAAGGCGCGATTAACACCGGGGAGCTGTTTTTT.

In nucleotides, the CDR3 is TGTGCCACCGCCGACAGGGTGTCGGCCGGGGAGCTGTTTTTT. Encoded protein: CATADRVSAGELFF. J is TRBJ2-2 and V is TRBV19; TRBD1 matches 7 bases. Germline V CDR1 and CDR2: LNHDA, SQIVND (reference sequence). The V segment lost 10 bases and the J segment 6 bases; nucleotides outside the gene matches: 11. This CDR3 is 14 amino acids long. The entire variable domain, with the rest obtained from reference TRBV19 and TRBJ2-2, is as follows: DGGITQSPKYLFRKEGQNVTLSCEQNLNHDAMYWYRQDPGQGLRLIYYSQIVNDFQKGDIAEGYSVSREKKESFPLTVTSAQKNPTAFYLCATADRVSAGELFFGEGSRLTVL.